This T cell receptor (beta chain) came from a study of early T cells in non-severe SARS-CoV-2 infection. At least ten counts were recorded for this clonotype. Individual cDNA molecules received unique molecular identifiers. TCRdb re-called the 5' RACE reads through MiXCR, storing one row per CDR3 protein. The data contain some 55,000 distinct CDR3 sequences, roughly an eighth of them singletons. Trimming took off 0 bases at V and 15 bases at J, with 12 bases between the two ends. CDR1 is LGHDT and CDR2 is YNNKEL in the germline V gene (reference sequence). The CDR3 totals 13 residues. The chain is built from TRBV3-1 and TRBJ1-6; a weak D match, TRBD1 (6 bases). Material: whole blood. The TCR originated in an adult who was a healthcare worker with PCR-confirmed SARS-CoV-2 infection or an uninfected control (not recorded which). In DNA form, the CDR3 reads TGTGCCAGCAGCCAAGAAGGGGGTCACCGCCTCCACTTT. It encodes CASSQEGGHRLHF.